These 19 T cell receptor beta chains share one sample of origin, sequenced in a study of blood T cell repertoires in COVID-19. Profiling relied on immunoSEQ multiplex PCR, and the TCRdb table lists in-frame clones only, not all of them. Of 100,000 to 150,000 clones in the sample, around 86% were seen once. The sequenced sample consisted of peripheral blood. The receptors shown here come from a woman older than 75 with acute or convalescent COVID-19.

This clone was detected only a few times. Other DNA variants within this sample encode the same CDR3. This sequence joins TRBV5-6 and TRBJ1-5; D might be TRBD1 (5 bases). V was cut by 0 bases and J by 7 bases, with 8 bases left in between. Germline loops: CDR1 SGHDT, CDR2 YYEEEE. There are 13 residues in the CDR3. Written as DNA, the CDR3 is TGTGCCAGCAGCTTGGGTAGGGGCCAGCCCCAGCATTTT. This encodes CASSLGRGQPQHF.

The V gene is TRBV28, the J gene TRBJ1-1; D might be TRBD1 (5 bases). With 2 bases removed from V and 3 bases from J, the gap between germline ends came to 10 bases. In germline, CDR1 is MDHEN, CDR2 SYDVKM. The CDR3 has 14 amino acids. In DNA form, the CDR3 reads TGTGCCAGCAGTTTACTCGGCAGGGACACTGAAGCTTTCTTT. Its protein product is CASSLLGRDTEAFF.

This clone was seen only a few times. The rearrangement links TRBV5-5 to TRBJ2-3; 9 bases align to TRBD1. The CDR3 covers 13 residues. Looked up from germline, CDR1 is SGHKS and CDR2 is YYEKEE (reference sequence). Trimming took 4 bases from V and 6 from J; bases not matched to a gene: 3. This CDR3 reads CASSRDREDTQYF. CDR3 bases: TGTGCCAGCAGCCGGGACAGGGAGGATACGCAGTATTTT.

Here the CDR3 DNA reads TGTGCCAGCAGCTACTTGCCTCGACAGGGAAATTCACCCCTCCACTTT. Translation: CASSYLPRQGNSPLHF. The gene calls are TRBV5-6 and TRBJ1-6; 7 nucleotides line up with TRBD1. Germline CDR1 reads SGHDT; CDR2 reads YYEEEE. The junction had 10 bases not matched to a gene; V was cut back by 3 bases and J by 7 bases. The CDR3 totals 16 residues.

This chain uses TRBV9 with TRBJ1-2, with 10 positions matching TRBD1. Germline-derived CDR1 and CDR2 are SGDLS and YYNGEE. Trimming took 3 bases from V and 8 from J; bases not matched to a gene: 4. The CDR3 length is 13 residues. CDR3 DNA sequence: TGTGCCAGCAGCGCTGGACAGGGGGACGGCTACACCTTC. This codes for CASSAGQGDGYTF.

V usage is TRBV7-3 and J usage is TRBJ2-3; TRBD1 might be the D (6 bases). Per germline, CDR1 SGHTA and CDR2 FQGTGA. The CDR3 length is 14 residues. The germline V and J ends were trimmed by 2 bases and 15 bases, with 21 bases remaining between them. CDR3 residues: CASSLLTGSPVLYF. CDR3 DNA sequence: TGTGCCAGCAGCTTACTTACAGGGAGCCCCGTACTCTATTTT.

CDR3 DNA sequence: TGTGCCAGCAGCCAAGGCTTGACACAGAGGCTCGGGATCCACGCGGATACGCAGTATTTT. Translation gives CASSQGLTQRLGIHADTQYF. The rearrangement links TRBV3-1 (or the pseudogene TRBV3-2) to TRBJ2-3, with D tentatively TRBD2 (5 bases). Germline CDR1 reads LGHDT; CDR2 reads YNNKEL (reference sequence). The CDR3 runs 20 residues. Trimming took 1 base from V and 6 from J, leaving 29 bases between them.

This clone was observed a handful of times. The genes are TRBV19 and TRBJ1-5, with 8 nucleotides matching TRBD1. This CDR3 comprises 17 residues. V lost 2 bases to trimming and J lost 2 bases; unmatched junction nucleotides: 8. Germline V gene data show CDR1 as LNHDA and CDR2 as SQIVND (reference sequence). In nucleotides, the CDR3 is TGTGCCAGTAGTATACCGACAGGGGATTTGCGCAATCAGCCCCAGCATTTT. Protein sequence: CASSIPTGDLRNQPQHF. The full variable domain, its missing parts supplied by reference TRBV19 and TRBJ1-5, is DGGITQSPKYLFRKEGQNVTLSCEQNLNHDAMYWYRQDPGQGLRLIYYSQIVNDFQKGDIAEGYSVSREKKESFPLTVTSAQKNPTAFYLCASSIPTGDLRNQPQHFGDGTRLSIL.

The chain uses TRBV3-1 (or the pseudogene TRBV3-2) and TRBJ1-6; D is undetermined. This CDR3 spans 17 amino acids. Germline values: CDR1 LGHDT, CDR2 YNNKEL (reference sequence). The V and J ends lost 0 bases and 2 bases respectively, with 11 bases between them. DNA for the CDR3: TGTGCCAGCAGCCAAGATTCCCGCTCGGCCTATAATTCACCCCTCCACTTT. Protein: CASSQDSRSAYNSPLHF.

This chain uses TRBV13 with TRBJ1-1, with D unresolved. The CDR3 spans 16 residues. Trimming cost V 1 base and J 7 bases, with 19 bases left between them. Germline V gives CDR1 PRHDT, CDR2 FYEKMQ (reference sequence). The CDR3 DNA sequence: TGTGCCAGCAGCTTAGTCGGCGTCTGGGAGAGCATTGAAGCTTTCTTT. Translating gives CASSLVGVWESIEAFF.

The chain recombines TRBV6-6 with TRBJ1-2; the D is unclear. With 6 bases removed from V and 5 bases from J, the gap between germline ends came to 19 bases. Germline assignment: CDR1 MNHNY and CDR2 SVGAGI (reference sequence). The CDR3 runs 15 residues. CDR3 DNA: TGTGCCAGCAGCGAAAGGACTTTTGAACTTTATGGCTACACCTTC. Protein product: CASSERTFELYGYTF.

This sequence joins TRBV15 and TRBJ2-6, with D perhaps matching TRBD2 (6 bases). Trimming took off 6 bases at V and 3 bases at J, with 12 bases between the two ends. CDR3 size: 15 residues. The V gene's germline CDR1 is LNHNV and CDR2 YYDKDF (reference sequence). CDR3 protein: CATSRPGSGANVLTF. CDR3 nucleotides: TGTGCCACCAGTCGCCCCGGGAGTGGGGCCAACGTCCTGACTTTC.

J is TRBJ1-1 and V is TRBV13; maybe TRBD1 (6 bases). Germline assignment: CDR1 PRHDT and CDR2 FYEKMQ (reference sequence). The CDR3 consists of 15 residues. The germline V and J ends were trimmed by 5 bases and 1 base, with 14 bases remaining between them. CDR3 region: CASSAFTDRNTEAFF. Here the CDR3 DNA reads TGTGCCAGCAGCGCCTTTACGGACAGGAACACTGAAGCTTTCTTT.

As for this clone: Other DNA sequences in this sample translate to the same CDR3. The genes are TRBV12-3 or TRBV12-4 and TRBJ1-5; D may be TRBD1 (6 bases). V was cut by 6 bases and J by 4 bases, with 10 bases left in between. CDR3 size: 13 residues. The CDR3 DNA follows: TGTGCCAGCAGACCAACAGGGAATCAGCCCCAGCATTTT. Translated: CASRPTGNQPQHF.

With respect to this clone: Relative to the germline gene, one junction end is altered; a read error may explain this. The gene calls are TRBV25-1 and TRBJ1-1; TRBD1 agrees at 7 bases. The germline CDR1 and CDR2 sequences are MGHDK and SYGVNS. This CDR3 is built from 16 residues. The CDR3 region is CASSDQTGFSNPEAFF. The CDR3 nucleotides read TGTGCCAGCAGTGACCAGACAGGGTTTTCGAACCCTGAAGCTTTCTTT. Together with reference TRBV25-1 and TRBJ1-1, the CDR3 gives the full variable domain: EADIYQTPRYLVIGTGKKITLECSQTMGHDKMYWYQQDPGMELHLIHYSYGVNSTEKGDLSSESTVSRIRTEHFPLTLESARPSHTSQYLCASSDQTGFSNPEAFFGQGTRLTVV.

The chain combines TRBV5-1 with TRBJ2-3; the match to TRBD1 covers 12 bases. The V segment lost 4 bases and the J segment 6 bases; nucleotides outside the gene matches: 15. The CDR3 extends over 18 amino acids. Germline V gives CDR1 SGHRS, CDR2 YFSETQ. The CDR3 sequence: CASSVAPGQGASSDTQYF. CDR3 nucleotides: TGCGCCAGCAGCGTTGCCCCGGGACAGGGGGCATCATCGGATACGCAGTATTTT.

The chain uses TRBV7-3 and TRBJ2-1; no reliable D call. V shed 5 bases and J shed 10 bases, with 12 bases lying between them. Germline values: CDR1 SGHTA, CDR2 FQGTGA. This CDR3 comprises 12 residues. CDR3 residues: CASSMRGGEQFF. The CDR3 DNA reads TGTGCCAGCAGCATGCGAGGCGGAGAGCAGTTCTTC.

This chain connects TRBV28 to TRBJ2-3; TRBD1 might be the D (6 bases). Germline V gene lookup returns CDR1 MDHEN and CDR2 SYDVKM. CDR3 length: 18 residues. The V end lost 6 bases, the J end lost 0 bases, and 22 bases lay between the germline ends. CDR3 sequence reads: CASSPPIPGVASTDTQYF. For the CDR3, the DNA is TGTGCCAGCAGCCCGCCTATACCAGGGGTAGCTAGCACAGATACGCAGTATTTT. Full variable domain (remainder filled in from reference TRBV28 and TRBJ2-3): DVKVTQSSRYLVKRTGEKVFLECVQDMDHENMFWYRQDPGLGLRLIYFSYDVKMKEKGDIPEGYSVSREKKERFSLILESASTNQTSMYLCASSPPIPGVASTDTQYFGPGTRLTVL.

The V gene is TRBV7-8, the J gene TRBJ2-7; possible D gene TRBD1, 5 bases. Germline loops: CDR1 SGHVS, CDR2 FQNEAQ. CDR3 length: 14 residues. V lost 9 bases and J lost 0, with 15 bases in between. The CDR3 DNA sequence: TGTGCCAGTCGTACAGGTACGAGCTCCTACGAGCAGTACTTC. Amino acid sequence: CASRTGTSSYEQYF.